The next 4 T cell receptor beta chains were all read from a single sample in a study of cytomegalovirus exposure and HLA in healthy donors. Use of 60 Vbeta and 13 Jbeta primers characterized the PCR. Data came from immunoSEQ multiplex PCR; TCRdb stores just in-frame clones and leaves some out. The sample comprises some 150,000 clones, 75% to 85% of which are singletons, and roughly 13% rests with the top ten. Sequencing was done on a sample of PBMCs. These receptors originate from a woman aged 45-65 years in good health and CMV-seronegative.

The V gene is TRBV5-8, the J gene TRBJ1-2; TRBD1 matches 10 bases. There are 14 residues in the CDR3. With V trimmed by 9 bases and J by 3 bases, 8 bases remained unmatched. CDR1 is SGHTS and CDR2 is YDEGEE in the germline V gene. This CDR3 is CATRDRGTDYGYTF. The CDR3 nucleotides are TGTGCCACCCGGGACAGGGGTACGGACTATGGCTACACCTTC. The whole variable domain, remainder taken from reference TRBV5-8 and TRBJ1-2, is EAGVTQSPTHLIKTRGQQATLRCSPISGHTSVYWYQQALGLGLQFLLWYDEGEERNRGNFPPRFSGRQFPNYSSELNVNALELEDSALYLCATRDRGTDYGYTFGSGTRLTVV.

V usage is TRBV28 and J usage is TRBJ1-4, with D perhaps matching TRBD1 (6 bases). V was pared by 5 bases and J by 4 bases, with 14 bases between. The germline V gene has CDR1 MDHEN and CDR2 SYDVKM. This CDR3 comprises 15 residues. CDR3 protein: CASSAPGAGNEKLFF. The CDR3 DNA sequence: TGTGCCAGCAGTGCCCCAGGGGCAGGTAATGAAAAACTGTTTTTT.

The chain combines TRBV7-2 with TRBJ2-7, with TRBD2 as a possible D gene (5 bases). The CDR3 runs 13 residues. Looked up from germline, CDR1 is SGHTA and CDR2 is FQGNSA. V lost 4 bases to trimming and J lost 1 base, with 8 bases between them. The CDR3 coding sequence is TGTGCCAGCAGCTCGGACTGGTCCTACGAGCAGTACTTC. Translation gives CASSSDWSYEQYF.

CDR3 in amino acids: CAWSVGGSPLHF. The CDR3 nucleotides read TGTGCCTGGAGTGTAGGGGGTTCACCCCTCCACTTT. The chain carries TRBV30 and TRBJ1-6; a weak D match, TRBD1 (6 bases). The V and J ends lost 0 bases and 9 bases respectively, with 6 bases between them. The CDR3 covers 12 residues. The germline gives CDR1 GTSNPN, CDR2 SVGIG (reference sequence).